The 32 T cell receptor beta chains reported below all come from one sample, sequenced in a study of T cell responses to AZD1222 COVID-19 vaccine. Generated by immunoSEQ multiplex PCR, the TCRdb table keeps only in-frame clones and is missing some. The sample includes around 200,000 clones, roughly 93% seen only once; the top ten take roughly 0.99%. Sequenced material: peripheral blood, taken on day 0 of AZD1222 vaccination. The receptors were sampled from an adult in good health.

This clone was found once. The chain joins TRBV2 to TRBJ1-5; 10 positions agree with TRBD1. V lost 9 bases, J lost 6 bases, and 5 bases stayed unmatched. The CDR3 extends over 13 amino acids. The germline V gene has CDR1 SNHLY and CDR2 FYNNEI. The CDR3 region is CARRDRGGQPQHF. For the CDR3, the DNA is TGTGCCAGACGGGACAGGGGAGGTCAGCCCCAGCATTTT.

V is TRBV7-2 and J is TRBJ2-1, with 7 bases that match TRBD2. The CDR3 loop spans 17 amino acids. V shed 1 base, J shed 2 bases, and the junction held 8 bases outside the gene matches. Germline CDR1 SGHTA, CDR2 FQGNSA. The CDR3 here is CASSLVGGVATYNEQFF. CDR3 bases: TGTGCCAGCAGCTTAGTGGGGGGGGTTGCTACCTACAATGAGCAGTTCTTC.

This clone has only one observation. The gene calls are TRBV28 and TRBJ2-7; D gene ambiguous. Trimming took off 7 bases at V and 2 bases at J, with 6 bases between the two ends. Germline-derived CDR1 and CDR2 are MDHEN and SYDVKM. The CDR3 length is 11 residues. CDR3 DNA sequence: TGTGCCAGCACCGGACCCTACGAGCAGTACTTC. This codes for CASTGPYEQYF.

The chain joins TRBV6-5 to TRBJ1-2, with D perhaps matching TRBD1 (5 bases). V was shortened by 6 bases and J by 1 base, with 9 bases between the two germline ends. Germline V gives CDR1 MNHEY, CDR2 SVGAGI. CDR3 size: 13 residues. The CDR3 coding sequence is TGTGCCAGCAGCGGGGGAGTTAACTATGGCTACACCTTC. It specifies CASSGGVNYGYTF.

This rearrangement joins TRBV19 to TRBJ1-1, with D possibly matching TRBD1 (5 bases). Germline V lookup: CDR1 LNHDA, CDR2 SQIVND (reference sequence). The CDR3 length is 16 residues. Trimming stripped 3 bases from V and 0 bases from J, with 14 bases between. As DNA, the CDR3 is TGTGCCAGTAGTATCAGGTCGGGGGAGATGAACACTGAAGCTTTCTTT. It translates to CASSIRSGEMNTEAFF. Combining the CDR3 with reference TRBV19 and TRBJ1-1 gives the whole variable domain DGGITQSPKYLFRKEGQNVTLSCEQNLNHDAMYWYRQDPGQGLRLIYYSQIVNDFQKGDIAEGYSVSREKKESFPLTVTSAQKNPTAFYLCASSIRSGEMNTEAFFGQGTRLTVV.

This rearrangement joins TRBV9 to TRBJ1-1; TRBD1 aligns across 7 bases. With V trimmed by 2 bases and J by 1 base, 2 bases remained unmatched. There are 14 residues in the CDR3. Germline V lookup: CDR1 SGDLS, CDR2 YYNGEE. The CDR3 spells CASSVGQPNTEAFF. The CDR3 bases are TGTGCCAGCAGCGTGGGACAGCCGAACACTGAAGCTTTCTTT.

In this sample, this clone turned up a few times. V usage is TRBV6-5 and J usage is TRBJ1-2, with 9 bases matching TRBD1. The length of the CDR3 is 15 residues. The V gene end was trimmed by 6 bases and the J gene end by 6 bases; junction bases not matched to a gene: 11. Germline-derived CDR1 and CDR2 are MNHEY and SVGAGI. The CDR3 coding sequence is TGTGCCAGCAGCGGAGACGGGACAGGGAGTAATGGCTACACCTTC. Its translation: CASSGDGTGSNGYTF.

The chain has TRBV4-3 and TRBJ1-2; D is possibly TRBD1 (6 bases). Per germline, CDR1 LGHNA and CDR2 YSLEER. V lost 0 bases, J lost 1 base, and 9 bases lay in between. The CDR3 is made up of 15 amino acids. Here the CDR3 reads CASSQDGGRNYGYTF. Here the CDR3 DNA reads TGCGCCAGCAGCCAAGATGGGGGGCGTAACTATGGCTACACCTTC.

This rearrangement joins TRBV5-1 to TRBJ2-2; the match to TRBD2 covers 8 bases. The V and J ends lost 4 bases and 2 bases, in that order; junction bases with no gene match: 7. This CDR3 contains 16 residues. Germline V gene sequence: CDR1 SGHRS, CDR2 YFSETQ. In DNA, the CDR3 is TGCGCCAGCAGCCCTATGGCGGGGGGAAACACCGGGGAGCTGTTTTTT. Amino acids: CASSPMAGGNTGELFF.

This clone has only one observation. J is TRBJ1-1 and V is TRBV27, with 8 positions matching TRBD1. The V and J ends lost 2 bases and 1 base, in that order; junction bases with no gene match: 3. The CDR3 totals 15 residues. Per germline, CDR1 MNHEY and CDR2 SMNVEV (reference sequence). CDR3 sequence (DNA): TGTGCCAGCAGTTTACTAGGACAGGGGAACACTGAAGCTTTCTTT. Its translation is CASSLLGQGNTEAFF.

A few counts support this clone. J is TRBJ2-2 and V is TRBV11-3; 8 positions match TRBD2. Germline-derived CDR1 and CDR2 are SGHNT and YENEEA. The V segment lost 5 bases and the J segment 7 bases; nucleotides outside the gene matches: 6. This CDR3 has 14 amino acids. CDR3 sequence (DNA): TGTGCCAGCAGCAGACTAGCGCCCGACGGGGAGCTGTTTTTT. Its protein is CASSRLAPDGELFF.

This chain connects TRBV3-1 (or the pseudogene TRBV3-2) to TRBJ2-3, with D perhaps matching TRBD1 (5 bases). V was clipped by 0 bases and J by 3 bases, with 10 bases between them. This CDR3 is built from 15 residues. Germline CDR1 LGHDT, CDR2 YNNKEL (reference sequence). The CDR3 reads CASSQELGVTDTQYF. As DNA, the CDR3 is TGTGCCAGCAGCCAAGAATTAGGGGTAACAGATACGCAGTATTTT.

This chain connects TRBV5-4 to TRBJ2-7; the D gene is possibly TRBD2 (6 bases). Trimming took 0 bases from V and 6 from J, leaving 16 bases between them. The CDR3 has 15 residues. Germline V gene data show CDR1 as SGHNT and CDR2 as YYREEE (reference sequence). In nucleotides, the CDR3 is TGTGCCAGCAGCTTGGGCCCTACTAGCTCTCTCGAGCAGTACTTC. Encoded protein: CASSLGPTSSLEQYF.

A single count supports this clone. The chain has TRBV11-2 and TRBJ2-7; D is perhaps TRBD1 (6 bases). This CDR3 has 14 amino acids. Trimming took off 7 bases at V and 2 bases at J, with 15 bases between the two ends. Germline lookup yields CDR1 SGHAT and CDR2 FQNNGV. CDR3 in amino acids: CASTSGAGPYEQYF. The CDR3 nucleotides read TGTGCCAGCACCTCAGGGGCTGGGCCCTACGAGCAGTACTTC.

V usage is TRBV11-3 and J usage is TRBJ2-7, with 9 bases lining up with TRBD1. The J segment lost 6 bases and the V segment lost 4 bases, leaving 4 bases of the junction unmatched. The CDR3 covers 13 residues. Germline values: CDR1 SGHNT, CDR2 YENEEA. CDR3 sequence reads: CASSYGTGSEQYF. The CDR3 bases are TGTGCCAGCAGCTACGGGACAGGGAGCGAGCAGTACTTC. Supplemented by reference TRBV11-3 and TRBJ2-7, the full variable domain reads EAGVVQSPRYKIIEKKQPVAFWCNPISGHNTLYWYLQNLGQGPELLIRYENEEAVDDSQLPKDRFSAERLKGVDSTLKIQPAELGDSAVYLCASSYGTGSEQYFGPGTRLTVT.

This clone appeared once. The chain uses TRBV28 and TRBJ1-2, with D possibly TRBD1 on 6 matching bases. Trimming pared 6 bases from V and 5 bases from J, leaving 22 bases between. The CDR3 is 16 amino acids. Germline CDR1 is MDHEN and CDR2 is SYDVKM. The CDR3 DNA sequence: TGTGCCAGCAGCATCGGACAGTCAGAGGGCTTTTATGGCTACACCTTC. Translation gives CASSIGQSEGFYGYTF.

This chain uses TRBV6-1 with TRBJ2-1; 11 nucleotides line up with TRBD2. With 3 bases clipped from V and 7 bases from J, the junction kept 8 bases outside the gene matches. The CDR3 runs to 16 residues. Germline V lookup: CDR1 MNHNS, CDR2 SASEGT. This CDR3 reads CASSDLLAGARNEQFF. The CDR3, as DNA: TGTGCCAGCAGTGACCTACTAGCGGGAGCTAGGAATGAGCAGTTCTTC.

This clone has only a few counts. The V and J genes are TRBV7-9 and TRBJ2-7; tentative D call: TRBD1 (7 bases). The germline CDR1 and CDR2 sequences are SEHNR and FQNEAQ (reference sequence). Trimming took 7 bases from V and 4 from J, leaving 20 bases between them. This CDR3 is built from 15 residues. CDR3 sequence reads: CASNPGRGANYEQYF. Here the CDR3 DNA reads TGTGCCAGCAACCCCGGCAGGGGGGCGAATTACGAGCAGTACTTC.

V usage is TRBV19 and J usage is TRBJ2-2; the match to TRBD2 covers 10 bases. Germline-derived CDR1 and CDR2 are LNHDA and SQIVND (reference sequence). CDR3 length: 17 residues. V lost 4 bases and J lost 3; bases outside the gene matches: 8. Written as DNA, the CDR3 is TGTGCCAGTAGTAATCGGCTAGCGGGGGCCGACACCGGGGAGCTGTTTTTT. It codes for CASSNRLAGADTGELFF.

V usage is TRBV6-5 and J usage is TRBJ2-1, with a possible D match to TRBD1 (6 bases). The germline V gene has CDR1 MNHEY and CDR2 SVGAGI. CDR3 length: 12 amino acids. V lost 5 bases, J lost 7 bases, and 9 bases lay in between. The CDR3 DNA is TGTGCCAGCAGTCAGGACAGAAATGAGCAGTTCTTC. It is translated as CASSQDRNEQFF.

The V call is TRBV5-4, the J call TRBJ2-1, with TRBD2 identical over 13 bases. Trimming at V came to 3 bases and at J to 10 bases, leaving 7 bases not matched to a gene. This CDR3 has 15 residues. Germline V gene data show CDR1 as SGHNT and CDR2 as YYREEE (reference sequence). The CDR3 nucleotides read TGTGCCAGCAGCTCCCAACTAGCGGGGGGGATGGAGCAGTTCTTC. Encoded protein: CASSSQLAGGMEQFF.

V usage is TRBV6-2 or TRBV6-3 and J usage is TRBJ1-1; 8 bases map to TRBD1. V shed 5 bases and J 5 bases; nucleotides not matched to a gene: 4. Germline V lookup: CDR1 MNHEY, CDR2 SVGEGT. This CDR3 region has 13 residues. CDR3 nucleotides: TGTGCCAGCAGTCAGGGGGCGTGGACTGAAGCTTTCTTT. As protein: CASSQGAWTEAFF.

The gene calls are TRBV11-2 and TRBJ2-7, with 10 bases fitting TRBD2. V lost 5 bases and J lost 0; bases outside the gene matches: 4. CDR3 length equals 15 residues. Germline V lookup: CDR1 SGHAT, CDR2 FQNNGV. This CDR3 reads CASSQLAGGSYEQYF. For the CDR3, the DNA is TGTGCCAGCAGCCAGTTAGCGGGAGGCTCCTACGAGCAGTACTTC.

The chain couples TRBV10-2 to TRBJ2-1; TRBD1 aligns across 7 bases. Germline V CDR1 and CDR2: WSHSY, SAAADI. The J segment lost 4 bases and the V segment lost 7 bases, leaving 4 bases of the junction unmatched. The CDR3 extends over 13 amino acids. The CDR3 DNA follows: TGCGCCAGCAAGGACAGGTTATACAATGAGCAGTTCTTC. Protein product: CASKDRLYNEQFF.

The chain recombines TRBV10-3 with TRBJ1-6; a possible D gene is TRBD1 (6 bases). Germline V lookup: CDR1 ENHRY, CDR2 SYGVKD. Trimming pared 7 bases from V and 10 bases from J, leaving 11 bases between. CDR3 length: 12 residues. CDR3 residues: CAITEGDSPLHF. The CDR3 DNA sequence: TGTGCCATCACCGAGGGGGACTCACCCCTCCACTTT.

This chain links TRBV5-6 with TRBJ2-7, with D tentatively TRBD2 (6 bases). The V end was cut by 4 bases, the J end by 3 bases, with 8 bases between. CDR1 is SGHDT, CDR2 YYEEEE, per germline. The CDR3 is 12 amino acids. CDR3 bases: TGTGCCAGCAGCGCGGGGAACTACGAGCAGTACTTC. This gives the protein CASSAGNYEQYF.

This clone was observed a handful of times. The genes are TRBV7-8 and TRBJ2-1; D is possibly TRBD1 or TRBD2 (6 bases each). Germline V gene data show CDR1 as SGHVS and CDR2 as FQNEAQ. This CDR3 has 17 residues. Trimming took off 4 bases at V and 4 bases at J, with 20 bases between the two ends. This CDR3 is CASSYGGTHTLYNEQFF. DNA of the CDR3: TGTGCCAGCAGCTATGGGGGGACACATACTCTTTACAATGAGCAGTTCTTC.

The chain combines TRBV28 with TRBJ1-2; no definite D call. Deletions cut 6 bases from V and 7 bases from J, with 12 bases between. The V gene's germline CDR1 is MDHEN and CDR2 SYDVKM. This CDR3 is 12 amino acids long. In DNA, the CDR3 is TGTGCCAGCAGCCCTCCCGCTATTGGCTACACCTTC. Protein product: CASSPPAIGYTF.

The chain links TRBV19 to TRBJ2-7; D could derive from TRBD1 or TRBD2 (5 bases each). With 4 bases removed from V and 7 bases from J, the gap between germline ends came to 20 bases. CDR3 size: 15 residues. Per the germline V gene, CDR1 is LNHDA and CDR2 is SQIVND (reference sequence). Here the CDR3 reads CASSTSSEGLGEQYF. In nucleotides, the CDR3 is TGTGCCAGTAGTACATCCTCCGAGGGGCTCGGAGAGCAGTACTTC.

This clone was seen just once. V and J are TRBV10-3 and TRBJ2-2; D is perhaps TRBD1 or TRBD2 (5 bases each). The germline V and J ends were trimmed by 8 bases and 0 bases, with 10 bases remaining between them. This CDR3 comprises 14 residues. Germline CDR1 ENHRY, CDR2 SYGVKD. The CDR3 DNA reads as TGTGCCATCGCTGGGGGAGCGAACACCGGGGAGCTGTTTTTT. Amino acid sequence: CAIAGGANTGELFF.

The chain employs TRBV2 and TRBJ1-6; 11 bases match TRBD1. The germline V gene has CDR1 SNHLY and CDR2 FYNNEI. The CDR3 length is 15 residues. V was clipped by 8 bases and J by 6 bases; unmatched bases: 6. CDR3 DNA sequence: TGTGCCAGCGTGCGGGACAGGGGGTTTAATTCACCCCTCCACTTT. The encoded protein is CASVRDRGFNSPLHF.

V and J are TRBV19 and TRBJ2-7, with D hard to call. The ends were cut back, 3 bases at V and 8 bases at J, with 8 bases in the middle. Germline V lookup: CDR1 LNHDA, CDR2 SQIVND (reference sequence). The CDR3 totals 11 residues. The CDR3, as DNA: TGTGCCAGTAGTATCTCGGGCAAGCAGTACTTC. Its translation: CASSISGKQYF. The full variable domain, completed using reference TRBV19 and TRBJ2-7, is DGGITQSPKYLFRKEGQNVTLSCEQNLNHDAMYWYRQDPGQGLRLIYYSQIVNDFQKGDIAEGYSVSREKKESFPLTVTSAQKNPTAFYLCASSISGKQYFGPGTRLTVT.